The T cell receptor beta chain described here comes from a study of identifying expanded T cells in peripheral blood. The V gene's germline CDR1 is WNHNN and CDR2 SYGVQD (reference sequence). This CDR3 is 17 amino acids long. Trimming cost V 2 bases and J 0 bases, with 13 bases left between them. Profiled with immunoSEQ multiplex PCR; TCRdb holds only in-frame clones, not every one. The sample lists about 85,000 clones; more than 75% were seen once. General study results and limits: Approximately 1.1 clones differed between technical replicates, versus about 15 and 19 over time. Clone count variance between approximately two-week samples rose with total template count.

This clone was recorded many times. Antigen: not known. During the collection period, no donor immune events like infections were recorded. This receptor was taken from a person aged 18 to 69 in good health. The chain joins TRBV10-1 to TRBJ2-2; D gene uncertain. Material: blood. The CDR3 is CASSELAQPPNTGELFF. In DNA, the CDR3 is TGCGCCAGCAGTGAGCTTGCACAGCCCCCGAACACCGGGGAGCTGTTTTTT.